Sequencing of this T cell receptor (beta chain) was carried out in a study of shared clonotypes between healthy human individuals. Remarks on this clone: The antigen is undetermined.

Study-level findings and limits: Among donors, sharing of clonotypes was expected to be affected by sequencing depth.

Trimming shortened V by 4 bases and J by 3 bases, and 14 bases separated the two germline ends. Germline V gene lookup returns CDR1 SGHRS and CDR2 YFSETQ. The CDR3 length is 14 residues. The repertoire was sequenced with immunoSEQ multiplex PCR; TCRdb's copy has only in-frame clones and lacks some. In the table there are approximately 2.3 million clones, approximately 95% of which are singletons. The chain combines TRBV5-1 with TRBJ2-7, with D tentatively TRBD1 or TRBD2 (6 bases each). The origin of this receptor is a man in his late teens or twenties in good health. Some clones in this sample may be carry-over from other donors' samples. The source material was naive CD4+ T cells from PBMCs. The subset is: CD45RA+ positively selected. Here the CDR3 reads CASSPGAGSYEQYF. CDR3 DNA sequence: TGCGCCAGCAGCCCGGGGGCCGGAAGCTACGAGCAGTACTTC.